A selection of T cell receptor beta chains follows, all from one sample in a study of T-cell reconstitution after alpha-beta-depleted transplantation in children. TCRdb processed the PCR reads anew with MiXCR; each CDR3 protein has one entry. The sample has about 250,000 distinct CDR3 sequences, 20% to 30% seen once. Material: PBMCs, mostly from graft donor cells, obtained 360 days after TCRalphabeta/CD19-depleted stem cell transplant. The source is a female patient between 2 and 15 years old who had a stem cell transplant for congenital amegakaryocytic thrombocytopenia, so the T cells may come from the graft donor. Both conserved end residues are part of each CDR3. The D gene is left open where the match is weak. Clone size is not always given. Where it is, it says once, few, many or a class for expanded clones.

CASSLARLSYEQYF	TGTGCCAGCAGTTTAGCCAGACTCTCCTACGAGCAGTACTTC	few	NA	TRBV12-3/TRBV12-4	TRBJ2-7
CSATDRGYEQYF	TGCAGTGCTACTGACAGGGGTTACGAGCAGTACTTC	few	TRBD1	TRBV20-1	TRBJ2-7
CASSHLAGDTQYF	TGCGCCAGCAGCCATTTAGCGGGAGATACGCAGTATTTT	few	TRBD2	TRBV4-3	TRBJ2-3
CSARDWVRETDTQYF	TGCAGTGCTAGAGATTGGGTCAGGGAGACAGATACGCAGTATTTT	NA	NA	TRBV20-1	TRBJ2-3
CASSQEKGTGIFYEQYF	TGCGCCAGCAGCCAAGAGAAGGGGACAGGGATTTTCTACGAGCAGTACTTC	many	TRBD1	TRBV4-1	TRBJ2-7
CASSGNWADTQYF	TGTGCCAGCAGTGGTAATTGGGCAGATACGCAGTATTTT	NA	NA	TRBV12-3/TRBV12-4	TRBJ2-3
CSIELAPYEQFF	TGCAGCATAGAACTAGCGCCGTATGAGCAGTTCTTC	many	TRBD2	TRBV29-1	TRBJ2-1
CASSLVFILFSGENTEAFF	TGTGCCAGCAGCTTAGTGTTTATACTCTTCAGCGGCGAGAACACTGAAGCTTTCTTT	NA	NA	TRBV11-1	TRBJ1-1
CASSITGLRTDTQYF	TGTGCCAGTAGTATCACAGGCCTCCGCACAGATACGCAGTATTTT	few	NA	TRBV19	TRBJ2-3
CSATPTGVNQPQHF	TGCAGTGCTACCCCGACAGGAGTCAATCAGCCCCAGCATTTT	NA	NA	TRBV20-1	TRBJ1-5
CASSLQGLAGRTDTQYF	TGCGCCAGCAGCTTGCAGGGACTAGCGGGGCGCACAGATACGCAGTATTTT	NA	TRBD2	TRBV5-1	TRBJ2-3
CSVARGSGTDTQYF	TGCAGCGTTGCACGGGGAAGCGGCACAGATACGCAGTATTTT	many	NA	TRBV29-1	TRBJ2-3
CASSPGPLAGGSYNEQFF	TGTGCCAGCAGCCCCGGACCTCTAGCGGGAGGTTCCTACAATGAGCAGTTCTTC	NA	TRBD2	TRBV5-4	TRBJ2-1
CASSALSTGELFF	TGTGCCAGCAGTGCCCTGAGCACCGGGGAGCTGTTTTTT	few	NA	TRBV25-1	TRBJ2-2
CASSNTAYYEQYF	TGTGCCAGCAGTAACACAGCTTACTACGAGCAGTACTTC	NA	NA	TRBV6-2/TRBV6-3	TRBJ2-7
CSARSTGPIQGQSYGYTF	TGCAGTGCTAGATCAACCGGACCCATACAGGGGCAGAGCTATGGCTACACCTTC	NA	TRBD1	TRBV20-1	TRBJ1-2
CASSLYYWTQNTGELFF	TGTGCCAGCAGTTTATATTATTGGACACAGAACACCGGGGAGCTGTTTTTT	few	NA	TRBV12-3/TRBV12-4	TRBJ2-2
CSARVQDRGTDTQYF	TGCAGTGCTAGAGTTCAGGACAGGGGCACAGATACGCAGTATTTT	few	TRBD1	TRBV20-1	TRBJ2-3
CSAYTGNTEAFF	TGCAGTGCATATACAGGGAACACTGAAGCTTTCTTT	NA	NA	TRBV20-1	TRBJ1-1
CASSQGQGSSYEQYF	TGCGCCAGCAGCCAGGGACAGGGAAGCTCCTACGAGCAGTACTTC	few	TRBD1	TRBV4-3	TRBJ2-7
CASSEYGYNEQFF	TGTGCCAGCAGTGAATACGGTTACAATGAGCAGTTCTTC	NA	NA	TRBV25-1	TRBJ2-1
CASSQWVNTIYF	TGTGCCAGCAGCCAATGGGTTAACACCATATATTTT	NA	NA	TRBV3-1	TRBJ1-3
CASSSPADITSSYNSPLHF	TGTGCCAGCAGCTCCCCGGCGGACATCACGAGCTCCTATAATTCACCCCTCCACTTT	NA	NA	TRBV7-7	TRBJ1-6
CASSPGQNSGNTIYF	TGCGCCAGCAGCCCGGGACAGAACTCTGGAAACACCATATATTTT	few	TRBD1	TRBV5-1	TRBJ1-3
CASSSGTGAWEQYF	TGCGCCAGCAGCTCCGGGACAGGCGCCTGGGAGCAGTACTTC	NA	TRBD1	TRBV5-1	TRBJ2-7
CASGPAGTSGDTQYF	TGCGCCAGCGGCCCCGCGGGGACCTCAGGGGATACGCAGTATTTT	few	NA	TRBV5-1	TRBJ2-3
CASSAPAASGRPDTQYF	TGTGCCAGCAGTGCCCCCGCGGCTAGCGGGAGACCAGATACGCAGTATTTT	NA	TRBD2	TRBV12-3/TRBV12-4	TRBJ2-3
CASSASLAQETQYF	TGTGCCAGCAGTGCCTCACTAGCTCAAGAGACCCAGTACTTC	few	NA	TRBV6-1	TRBJ2-5
CASRATSGGLSYNEQFF	TGCGCCAGCAGAGCGACTAGCGGGGGCCTCTCCTACAATGAGCAGTTCTTC	few	TRBD2	TRBV4-1	TRBJ2-1
CASSQQVRQGGYTF	TGCGCCAGCAGCCAACAAGTCAGACAGGGAGGCTACACCTTC	NA	TRBD1	TRBV4-3	TRBJ1-2
CASSLMRANTGELFF	TGTGCCAGCAGCTTGATGCGGGCGAACACCGGGGAGCTGTTTTTT	few	NA	TRBV7-2	TRBJ2-2
CASSLRAVGQLGVDEQYF	TGTGCCAGCAGTTTACGCGCGGTAGGACAGCTCGGCGTTGACGAGCAGTACTTC	NA	NA	TRBV27	TRBJ2-7
CAWTGGRQETQYF	TGTGCCTGGACGGGGGGACGCCAAGAGACCCAGTACTTC	NA	TRBD2	TRBV30	TRBJ2-5
CASSLLAPLNTEAFF	TGTGCCAGCTCACTCCTCGCACCACTGAACACTGAAGCTTTCTTT	NA	NA	TRBV18	TRBJ1-1
CSARGGGNTGELFF	TGCAGTGCTAGAGGGGGGGGTAACACCGGGGAGCTGTTTTTT	few	TRBD2	TRBV20-1	TRBJ2-2
CSSRTPRDPYEQYF	TGTTCCAGCAGAACGCCGCGGGACCCCTACGAGCAGTACTTC	NA	NA	TRBV6-2/TRBV6-3	TRBJ2-7
CASSRDRGASPLHF	TGTGCCAGCAGTCGGGACAGGGGCGCTTCACCCCTCCACTTT	few	TRBD1	TRBV12-3/TRBV12-4	TRBJ1-6
CASRKWRKTSGRSSYNEQFF	TGTGCCAGCAGAAAATGGCGGAAAACTAGCGGGAGATCCTCTTACAATGAGCAGTTCTTC	NA	TRBD2	TRBV2	TRBJ2-1
CASSSTAYYGYTF	TGCGCCAGCAGCTCCACGGCCTACTATGGCTACACCTTC	NA	NA	TRBV4-1	TRBJ1-2
CASSVGMIANEKLFF	TGTGCCAGCAGTGTCGGGATGATTGCTAATGAAAAACTGTTTTTT	few	NA	TRBV11-2	TRBJ1-4
CSARRDRAEQYF	TGCAGTGCTAGGAGGGACAGGGCTGAGCAGTACTTC	NA	TRBD1	TRBV20-1	TRBJ2-7
CASSYVRWGEQFF	TGTGCCAGCAGTTACGTTAGGTGGGGTGAGCAGTTCTTC	NA	NA	TRBV6-2/TRBV6-3	TRBJ2-1
CASSPPHRGPNEQFF	TGTGCCAGCAGTCCCCCCCACAGGGGGCCCAATGAGCAGTTCTTC	NA	TRBD1	TRBV28	TRBJ2-1
CASSLSDRGYTEAFF	TGCGCCAGCAGCTTATCAGACAGGGGATATACTGAAGCTTTCTTT	few	TRBD1	TRBV5-1	TRBJ1-1
CASSQDLYQDLNTEAFF	TGCGCCAGCAGCCAAGATCTATACCAGGACTTGAACACTGAAGCTTTCTTT	NA	NA	TRBV4-3	TRBJ1-1